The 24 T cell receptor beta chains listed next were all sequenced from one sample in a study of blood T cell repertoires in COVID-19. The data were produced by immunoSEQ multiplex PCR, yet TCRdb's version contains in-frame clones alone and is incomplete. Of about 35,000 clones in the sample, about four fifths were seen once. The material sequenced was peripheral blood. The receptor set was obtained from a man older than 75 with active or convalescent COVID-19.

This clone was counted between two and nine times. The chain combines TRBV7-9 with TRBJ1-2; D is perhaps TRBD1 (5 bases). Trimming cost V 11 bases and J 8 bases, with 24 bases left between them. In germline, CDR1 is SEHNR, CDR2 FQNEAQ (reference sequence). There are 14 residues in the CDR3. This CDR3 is CAGQSTPGVGGYTF. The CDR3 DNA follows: TGTGCCGGCCAAAGCACCCCGGGGGTAGGGGGCTACACCTTC. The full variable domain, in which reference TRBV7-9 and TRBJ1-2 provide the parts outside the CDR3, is DTGVSQNPRHKITKRGQNVTFRCDPISEHNRLYWYRQTLGQGPEFLTYFQNEAQLEKSRLLSDRFSAERPKGSFSTLEIQRTEQGDSAMYLCAGQSTPGVGGYTFGSGTRLTVV.

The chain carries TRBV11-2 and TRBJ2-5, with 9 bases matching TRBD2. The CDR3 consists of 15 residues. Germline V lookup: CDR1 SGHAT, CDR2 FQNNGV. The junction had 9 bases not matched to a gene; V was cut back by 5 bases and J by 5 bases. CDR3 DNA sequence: TGTGCCAGCAGCACCGCGGGAGGGCGGGGGGAGACCCAGTACTTC. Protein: CASSTAGGRGETQYF.

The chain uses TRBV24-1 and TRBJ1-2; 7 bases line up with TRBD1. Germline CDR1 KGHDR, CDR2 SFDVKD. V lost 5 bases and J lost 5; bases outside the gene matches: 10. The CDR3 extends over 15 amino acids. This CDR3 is CATSGPRQGGYGYTF. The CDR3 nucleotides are TGTGCCACCAGTGGGCCTCGACAGGGCGGTTATGGCTACACCTTC.

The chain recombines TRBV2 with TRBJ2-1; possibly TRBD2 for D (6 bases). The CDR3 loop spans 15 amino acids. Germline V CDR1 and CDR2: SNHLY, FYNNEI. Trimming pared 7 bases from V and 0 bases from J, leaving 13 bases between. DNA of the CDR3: TGTGCCAGCATGAGAGCGGGCACCTCCTACAATGAGCAGTTCTTC. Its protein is CASMRAGTSYNEQFF.

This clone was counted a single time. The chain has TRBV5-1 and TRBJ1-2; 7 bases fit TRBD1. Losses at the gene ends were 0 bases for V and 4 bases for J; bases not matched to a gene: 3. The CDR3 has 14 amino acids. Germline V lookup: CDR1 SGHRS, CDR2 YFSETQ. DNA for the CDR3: TGCGCCAGCAGCTTGGACAGGGGAGGCTATGGCTACACCTTC. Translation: CASSLDRGGYGYTF.

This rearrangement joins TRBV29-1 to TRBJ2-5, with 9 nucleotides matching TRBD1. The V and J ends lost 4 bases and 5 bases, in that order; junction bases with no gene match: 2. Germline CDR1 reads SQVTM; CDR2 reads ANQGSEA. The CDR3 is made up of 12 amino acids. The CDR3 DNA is TGCAGCGTTGTGGACAGGGGTGAGACCCAGTACTTC. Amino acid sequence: CSVVDRGETQYF. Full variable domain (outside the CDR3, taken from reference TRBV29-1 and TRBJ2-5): SAVISQKPSRDICQRGTSLTIQCQVDSQVTMMFWYRQQPGQSLTLIATANQGSEATYESGFVIDKFPISRPNLTFSTLTVSNMSPEDSSIYLCSVVDRGETQYFGPGTRLLVL.

This CDR3 is CASSWGGRRDEQYF. CDR3 bases: TGTGCCAGCAGCTGGGGGGGGAGAAGGGACGAGCAGTACTTC. The chain employs TRBV6-2 or TRBV6-3 and TRBJ2-7; 7 nucleotides agree with TRBD2. CDR3 length: 14 residues. The V gene end was trimmed by 6 bases and the J gene end by 5 bases; junction bases not matched to a gene: 10. Germline values: CDR1 MNHEY, CDR2 SVGEGT.

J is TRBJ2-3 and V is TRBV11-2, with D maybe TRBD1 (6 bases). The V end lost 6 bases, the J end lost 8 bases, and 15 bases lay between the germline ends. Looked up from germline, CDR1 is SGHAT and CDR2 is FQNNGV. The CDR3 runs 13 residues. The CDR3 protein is CASRGQGMGTQYF. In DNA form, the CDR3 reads TGTGCCAGCAGAGGCCAGGGGATGGGTACGCAGTATTTT.

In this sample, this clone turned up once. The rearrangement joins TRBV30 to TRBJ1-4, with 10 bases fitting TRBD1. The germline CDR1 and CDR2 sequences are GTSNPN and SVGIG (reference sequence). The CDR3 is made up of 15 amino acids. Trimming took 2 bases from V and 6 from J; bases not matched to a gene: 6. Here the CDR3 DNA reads TGTGCCTGGAGTCGTCCCGGGACAGGGGATGAAAAACTGTTTTTT. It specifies CAWSRPGTGDEKLFF.

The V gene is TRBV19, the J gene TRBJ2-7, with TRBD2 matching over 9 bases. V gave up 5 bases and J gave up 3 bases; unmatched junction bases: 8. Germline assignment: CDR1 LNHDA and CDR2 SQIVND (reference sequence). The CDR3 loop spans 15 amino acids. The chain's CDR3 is CASSVLAGEFYEQYF. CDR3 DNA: TGTGCCAGTAGTGTATTAGCGGGGGAATTCTACGAGCAGTACTTC.

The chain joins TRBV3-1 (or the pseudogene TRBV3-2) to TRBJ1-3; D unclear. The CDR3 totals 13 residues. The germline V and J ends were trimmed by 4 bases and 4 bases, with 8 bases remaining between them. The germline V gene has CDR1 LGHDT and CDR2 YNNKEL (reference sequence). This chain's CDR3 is CASSLRSGNTIYF. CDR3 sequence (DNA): TGTGCCAGCAGCCTGAGGAGCGGAAACACCATATATTTT.

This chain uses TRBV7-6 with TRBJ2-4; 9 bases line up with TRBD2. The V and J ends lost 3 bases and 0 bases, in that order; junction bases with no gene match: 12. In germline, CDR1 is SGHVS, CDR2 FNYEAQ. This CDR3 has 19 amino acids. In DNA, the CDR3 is TGTGCCAGCAGCTTCGGCCCCAGCGGGAGGTTTGAAGCCAAAAACATTCAGTACTTC. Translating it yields CASSFGPSGRFEAKNIQYF.

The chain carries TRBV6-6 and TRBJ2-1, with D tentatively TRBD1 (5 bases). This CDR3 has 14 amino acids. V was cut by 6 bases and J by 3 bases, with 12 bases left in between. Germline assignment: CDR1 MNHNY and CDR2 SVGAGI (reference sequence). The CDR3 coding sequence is TGTGCCAGCAGCCAACAGACAGTCTACAATGAGCAGTTCTTC. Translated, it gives CASSQQTVYNEQFF.

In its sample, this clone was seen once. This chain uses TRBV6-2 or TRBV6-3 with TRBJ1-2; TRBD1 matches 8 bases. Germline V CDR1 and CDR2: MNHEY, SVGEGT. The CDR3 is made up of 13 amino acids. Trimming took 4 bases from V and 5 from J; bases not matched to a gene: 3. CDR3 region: CASSSRQGYGYTF. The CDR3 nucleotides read TGTGCCAGCAGTTCCAGACAGGGGTATGGCTACACCTTC.

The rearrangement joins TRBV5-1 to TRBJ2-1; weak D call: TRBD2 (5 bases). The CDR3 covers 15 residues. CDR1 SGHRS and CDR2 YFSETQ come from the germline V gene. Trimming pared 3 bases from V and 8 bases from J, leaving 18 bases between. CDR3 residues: CASSSPVDSVYEQFF. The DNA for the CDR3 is TGCGCCAGCAGCTCTCCCGTTGATAGCGTCTATGAGCAGTTCTTC.

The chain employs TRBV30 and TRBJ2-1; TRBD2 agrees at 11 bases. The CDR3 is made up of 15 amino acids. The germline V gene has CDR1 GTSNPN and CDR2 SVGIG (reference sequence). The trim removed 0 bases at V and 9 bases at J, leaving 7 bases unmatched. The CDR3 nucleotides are TGTGCCTGGAGTGTACCCCCGGGACTAGCGGCTGAGCAGTTCTTC. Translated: CAWSVPPGLAAEQFF.

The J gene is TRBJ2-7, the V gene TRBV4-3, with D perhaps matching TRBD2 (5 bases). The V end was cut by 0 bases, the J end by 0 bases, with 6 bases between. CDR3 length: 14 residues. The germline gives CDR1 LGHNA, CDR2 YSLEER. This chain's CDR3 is CASSQEGASYEQYF. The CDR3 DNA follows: TGCGCCAGCAGCCAAGAGGGAGCCTCCTACGAGCAGTACTTC.

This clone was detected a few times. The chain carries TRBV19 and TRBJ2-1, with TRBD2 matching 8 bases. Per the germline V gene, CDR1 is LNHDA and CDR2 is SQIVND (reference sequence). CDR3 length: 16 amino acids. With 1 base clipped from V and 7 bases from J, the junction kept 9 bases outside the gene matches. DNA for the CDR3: TGTGCCAGTAGTATAGTAGCGGGATCGTTAGGGAATGAGCAGTTCTTC. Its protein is CASSIVAGSLGNEQFF.

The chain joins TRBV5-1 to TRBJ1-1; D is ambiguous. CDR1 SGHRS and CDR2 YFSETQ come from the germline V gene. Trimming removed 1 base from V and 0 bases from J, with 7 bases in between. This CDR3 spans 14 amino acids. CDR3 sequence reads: CASSLNSLNTEAFF. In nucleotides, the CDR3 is TGCGCCAGCAGCTTGAACAGTTTGAACACTGAAGCTTTCTTT.

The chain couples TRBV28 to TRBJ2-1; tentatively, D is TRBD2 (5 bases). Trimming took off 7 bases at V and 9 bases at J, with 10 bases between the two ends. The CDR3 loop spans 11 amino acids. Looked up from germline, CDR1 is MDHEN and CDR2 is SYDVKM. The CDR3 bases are TGTGCCAGCATCCTACTAGGTGAGCAGTTCTTC. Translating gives CASILLGEQFF.

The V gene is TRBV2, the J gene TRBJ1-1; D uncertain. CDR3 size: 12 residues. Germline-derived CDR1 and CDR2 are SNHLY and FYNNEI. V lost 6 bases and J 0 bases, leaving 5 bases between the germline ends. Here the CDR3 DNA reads TGTGCCAGCAGAGACATGAACACTGAAGCTTTCTTT. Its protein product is CASRDMNTEAFF.

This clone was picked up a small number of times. DNA for the CDR3: TGTGCCAGCAGTTTTTTAGGCCCCGTACAGGGGGCGATGGGGACAGATACGCAGTATTTT. Translating it yields CASSFLGPVQGAMGTDTQYF. The chain combines TRBV27 with TRBJ2-3, with 9 positions matching TRBD1. Germline CDR1 MNHEY, CDR2 SMNVEV (reference sequence). J was trimmed by 3 bases and V by 3 bases; bases with no gene match: 19. The CDR3 loop spans 20 amino acids.

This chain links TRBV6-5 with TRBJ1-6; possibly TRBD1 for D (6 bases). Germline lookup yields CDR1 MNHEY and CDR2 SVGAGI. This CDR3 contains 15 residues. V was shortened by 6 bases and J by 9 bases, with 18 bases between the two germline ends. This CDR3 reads CASRRTALQASPLHF. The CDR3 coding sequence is TGTGCCAGCAGAAGGACAGCCCTACAGGCTTCACCCCTCCACTTT.

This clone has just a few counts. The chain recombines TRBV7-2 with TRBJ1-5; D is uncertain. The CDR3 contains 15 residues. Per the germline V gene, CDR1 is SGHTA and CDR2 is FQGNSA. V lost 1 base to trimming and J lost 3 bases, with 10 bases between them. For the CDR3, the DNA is TGTGCCAGCAGCTTAGATGCAGGTTACAATCAGCCCCAGCATTTT. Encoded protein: CASSLDAGYNQPQHF.